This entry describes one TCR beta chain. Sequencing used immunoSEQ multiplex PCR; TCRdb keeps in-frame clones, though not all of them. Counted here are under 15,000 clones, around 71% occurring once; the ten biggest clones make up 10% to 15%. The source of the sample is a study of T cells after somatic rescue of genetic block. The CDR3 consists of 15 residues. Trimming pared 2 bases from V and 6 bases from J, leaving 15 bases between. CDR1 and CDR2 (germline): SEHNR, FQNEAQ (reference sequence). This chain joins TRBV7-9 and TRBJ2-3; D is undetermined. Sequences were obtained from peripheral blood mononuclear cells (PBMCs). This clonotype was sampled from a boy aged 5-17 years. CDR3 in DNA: TGTGCCAGCAGCTTATGGGTACCCGTTGGGGATACGCAGTATTTT. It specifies CASSLWVPVGDTQYF.